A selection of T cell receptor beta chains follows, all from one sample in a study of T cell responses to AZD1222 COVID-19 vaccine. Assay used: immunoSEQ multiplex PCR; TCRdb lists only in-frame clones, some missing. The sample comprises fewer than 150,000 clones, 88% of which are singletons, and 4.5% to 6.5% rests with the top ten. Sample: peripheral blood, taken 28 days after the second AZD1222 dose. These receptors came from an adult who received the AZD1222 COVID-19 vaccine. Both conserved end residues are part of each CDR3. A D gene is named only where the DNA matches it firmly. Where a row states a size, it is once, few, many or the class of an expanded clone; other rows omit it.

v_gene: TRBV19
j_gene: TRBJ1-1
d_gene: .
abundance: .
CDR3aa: CASSMGDYGNTEAFF
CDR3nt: TGTGCCAGTAGTATGGGGGACTATGGAAACACTGAAGCTTTCTTT

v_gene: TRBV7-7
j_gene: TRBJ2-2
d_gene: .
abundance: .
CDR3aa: CASSLDRINTGELFF
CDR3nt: TGTGCCAGCAGCTTGGACAGAATCAACACCGGGGAGCTGTTTTTT

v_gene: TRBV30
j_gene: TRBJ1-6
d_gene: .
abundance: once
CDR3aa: CAWSVRLAGNSPLHF
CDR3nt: TGTGCCTGGAGTGTAAGGCTAGCCGGCAATTCACCCCTCCACTTT

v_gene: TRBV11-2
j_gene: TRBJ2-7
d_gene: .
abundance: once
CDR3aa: CASSRESYEQYF
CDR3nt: TGTGCCAGCAGCAGGGAGTCCTACGAGCAGTACTTC

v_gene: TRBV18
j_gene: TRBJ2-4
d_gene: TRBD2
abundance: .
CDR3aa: CASSLTSGGQAKNIQYF
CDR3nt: TGTGCCAGCTCGCTAACTAGCGGGGGCCAAGCCAAAAACATTCAGTACTTC

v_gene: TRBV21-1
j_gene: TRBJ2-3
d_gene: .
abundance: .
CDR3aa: CASSKLWREVTDTQYF
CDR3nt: TGTGCCAGCAGCAAGTTGTGGCGGGAGGTCACAGATACGCAGTATTTT

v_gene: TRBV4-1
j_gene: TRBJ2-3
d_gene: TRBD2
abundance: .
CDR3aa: CASSQLAGGVTDTQYF
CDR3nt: TGCGCCAGCAGCCAACTAGCGGGGGGAGTCACAGATACGCAGTATTTT

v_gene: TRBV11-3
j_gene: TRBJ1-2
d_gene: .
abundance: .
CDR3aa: CASSRQPSNYGYTF
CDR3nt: TGTGCCAGCAGCAGACAGCCTTCTAACTATGGCTACACCTTC

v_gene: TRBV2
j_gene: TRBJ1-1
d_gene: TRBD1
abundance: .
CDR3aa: CASSDTGGVEAFF
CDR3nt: TGTGCCAGCAGTGACACAGGGGGAGTTGAAGCTTTCTTT

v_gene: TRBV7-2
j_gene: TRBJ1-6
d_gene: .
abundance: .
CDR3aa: CASSLDRDSPLHF
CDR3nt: TGTGCCAGCAGCTTAGATCGGGATTCACCCCTCCACTTT

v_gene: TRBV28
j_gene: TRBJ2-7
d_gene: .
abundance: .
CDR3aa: CASSWATGRYEQYF
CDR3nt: TGTGCCAGCAGCTGGGCGACAGGGAGGTACGAGCAGTACTTC

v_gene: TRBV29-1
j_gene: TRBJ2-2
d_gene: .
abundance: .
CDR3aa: CSVGSTNTGELFF
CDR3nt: TGCAGCGTTGGTTCTACGAACACCGGGGAGCTGTTTTTT

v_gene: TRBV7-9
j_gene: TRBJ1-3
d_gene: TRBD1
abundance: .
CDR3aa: CASRPGTGGNTIYF
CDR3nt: TGTGCCAGCAGGCCCGGGACAGGGGGAAACACCATATATTTT

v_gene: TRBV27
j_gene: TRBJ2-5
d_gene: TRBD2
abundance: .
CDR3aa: CASSSGTSGPDREETQYF
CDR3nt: TGTGCCAGCAGTTCCGGGACTAGCGGCCCTGACAGAGAAGAGACCCAGTACTTC

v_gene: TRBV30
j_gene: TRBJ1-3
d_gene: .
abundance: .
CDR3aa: CAWSVQGAPGNTIYF
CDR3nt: TGTGCCTGGAGTGTACAAGGGGCTCCTGGAAACACCATATATTTT

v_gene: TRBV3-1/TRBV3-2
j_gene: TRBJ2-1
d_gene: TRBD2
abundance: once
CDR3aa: CASSQPVGVSGRYNEQFF
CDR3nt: TGTGCCAGCAGCCAACCGGTGGGGGTTAGCGGGAGGTACAATGAGCAGTTCTTC

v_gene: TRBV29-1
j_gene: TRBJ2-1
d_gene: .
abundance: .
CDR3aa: CSVDKYEQFF
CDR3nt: TGCAGCGTTGATAAATACGAGCAGTTCTTC

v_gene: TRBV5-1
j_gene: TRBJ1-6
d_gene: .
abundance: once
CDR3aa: CASSLGQWTGSPLHF
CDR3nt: TGCGCCAGCAGCTTGGGACAGTGGACCGGCTCACCCCTCCACTTT

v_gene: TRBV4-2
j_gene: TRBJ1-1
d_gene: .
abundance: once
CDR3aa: CASSQMGGIEAFF
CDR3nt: TGTGCCAGCAGCCAAATGGGGGGAATTGAAGCTTTCTTT

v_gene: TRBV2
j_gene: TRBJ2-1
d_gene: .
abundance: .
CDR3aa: CASSAGYNEQFF
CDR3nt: TGTGCCAGCAGTGCGGGCTACAATGAGCAGTTCTTC

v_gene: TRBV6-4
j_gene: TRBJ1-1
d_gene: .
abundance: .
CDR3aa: CASSPGITGNTEAFF
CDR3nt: TGTGCCAGCAGTCCTGGGATCACAGGGAACACTGAAGCTTTCTTT